There are many counts of the clone carrying this T cell receptor (beta chain). What it recognizes is unknown. Via MiXCR, TCRdb re-called the 5' RACE reads, giving one row per CDR3 protein. This sample yields some 110,000 distinct CDR3 sequences, of which approximately 8.4% are seen a single time; about 25% belongs to the top ten. The data were obtained in a study of T cells after yellow fever vaccination. Study-wide findings and caveats: The study found a weaker secondary response that peaked faster, day 5 versus 15. One caveat is that FACS-sorted repertoires could contain abundant clonotypes contaminating from the bulk population.

The TCR comes from a man aged 30-40 years who received the YFV17D yellow fever vaccine. The source was CD8+ T cells sorted from PBMCs, collected 45 days after the yellow fever booster vaccination.

The chain's CDR3 is CASSPRAGGDPNNEQFF. The CDR3 coding sequence is TGTGCCAGCAGTCCTCGAGCGGGAGGGGACCCGAACAATGAGCAGTTCTTC. The V gene is TRBV12-3 or TRBV12-4, the J gene TRBJ2-1; TRBD2 matches at 10 bases. The V and J ends lost 5 bases and 5 bases, in that order; junction bases with no gene match: 12. The CDR3 extends over 17 amino acids.